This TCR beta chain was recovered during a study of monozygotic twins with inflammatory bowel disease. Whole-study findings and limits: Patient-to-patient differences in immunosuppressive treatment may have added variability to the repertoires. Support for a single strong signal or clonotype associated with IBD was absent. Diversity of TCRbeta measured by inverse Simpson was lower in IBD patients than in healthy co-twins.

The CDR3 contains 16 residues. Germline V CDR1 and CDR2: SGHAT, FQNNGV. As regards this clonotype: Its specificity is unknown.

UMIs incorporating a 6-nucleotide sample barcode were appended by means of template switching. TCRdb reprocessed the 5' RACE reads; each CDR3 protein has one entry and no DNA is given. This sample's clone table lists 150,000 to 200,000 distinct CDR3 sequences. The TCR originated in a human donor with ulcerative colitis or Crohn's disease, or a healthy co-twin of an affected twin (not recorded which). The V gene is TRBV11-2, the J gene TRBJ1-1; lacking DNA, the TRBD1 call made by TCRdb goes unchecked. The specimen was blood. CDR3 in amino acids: CASSLEGQGANTEAFF.